This record looks at one T cell receptor (beta chain) sequence and its context. This CDR3 has 17 amino acids. Germline-derived CDR1 and CDR2 are SGHTA and FQGNSA. V lost 6 bases and J lost 0, with 20 bases in between. This record comes from a study of blood T cell repertoires in COVID-19. Only in-frame clones appear in the TCRdb table, and some are missing; sequencing was by immunoSEQ multiplex PCR. Altogether about 240,000 clones are present, 80% to 90% being singletons, with the ten largest covering around 7.2%. The sequence derives from a woman of 80 years or more with COVID-19, enrolled during active disease. This chain joins TRBV7-2 and TRBJ1-2; D is uncertain. The sequencing input was peripheral blood. The CDR3 DNA sequence: TGTGCCAGCAGTCCTAAGGTAGTTGCCAGGCCTAACTATGGCTACACCTTC. It codes for CASSPKVVARPNYGYTF.